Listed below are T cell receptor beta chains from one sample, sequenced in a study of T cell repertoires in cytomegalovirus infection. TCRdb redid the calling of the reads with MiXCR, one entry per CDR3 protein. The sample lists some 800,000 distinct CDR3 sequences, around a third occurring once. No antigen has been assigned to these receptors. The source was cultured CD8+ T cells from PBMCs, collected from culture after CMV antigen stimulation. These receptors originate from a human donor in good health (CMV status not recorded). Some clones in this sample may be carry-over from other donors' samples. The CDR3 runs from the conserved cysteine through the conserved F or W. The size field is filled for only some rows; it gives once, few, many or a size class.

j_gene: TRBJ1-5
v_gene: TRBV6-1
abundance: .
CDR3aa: CASSEGVGVQPQHF

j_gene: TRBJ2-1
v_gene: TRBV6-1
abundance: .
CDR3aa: CASADPGREQFF

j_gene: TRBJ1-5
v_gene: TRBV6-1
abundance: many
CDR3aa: CASNLDSFELNQPQHF

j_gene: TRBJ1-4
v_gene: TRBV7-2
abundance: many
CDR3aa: CASSLSKGLSEKLFF

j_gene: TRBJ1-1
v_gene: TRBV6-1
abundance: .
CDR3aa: CASTEAFF

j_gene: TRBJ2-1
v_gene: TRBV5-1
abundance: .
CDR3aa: CASSPHRDRDYDNEQFF

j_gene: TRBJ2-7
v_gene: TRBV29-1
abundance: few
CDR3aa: CSVEDPSGGAYEQYF

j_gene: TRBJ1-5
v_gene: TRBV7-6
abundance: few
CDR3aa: CASSLRGGGETNQPQHF

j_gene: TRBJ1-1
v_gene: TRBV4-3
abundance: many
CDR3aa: CASSHDRTENTEAFF

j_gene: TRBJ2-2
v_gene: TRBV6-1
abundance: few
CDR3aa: CASKEQGRESGELFF

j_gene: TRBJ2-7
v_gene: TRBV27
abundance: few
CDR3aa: CASSLVGAEQYF

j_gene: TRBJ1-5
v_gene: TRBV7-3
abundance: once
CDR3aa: CASSLSGGHEAQHF

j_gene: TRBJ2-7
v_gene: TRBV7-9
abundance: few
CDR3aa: CASTIPGGRDEQYF

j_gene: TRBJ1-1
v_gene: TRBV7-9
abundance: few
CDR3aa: CASIGLSGSEAFF

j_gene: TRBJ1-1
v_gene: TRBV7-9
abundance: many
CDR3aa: CASSLPGGTEAFF

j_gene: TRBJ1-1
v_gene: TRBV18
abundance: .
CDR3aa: CASSPGIPANTEAFF

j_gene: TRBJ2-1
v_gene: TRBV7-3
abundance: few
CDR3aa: CASSLDGSGYNEQFF

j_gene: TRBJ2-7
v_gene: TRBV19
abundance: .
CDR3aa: CASSMGHPNYEQYF